This T cell receptor (beta chain) was recorded in a study of T cell responses to AZD1222 COVID-19 vaccine (dated by TCRdb to about 2021). Background for the entire study: TCR sequencing was performed for 233 trial participants, of whom roughly 200 were given two doses of AZD1222 and some 25 were given two doses of MenACWY control vaccine. Trial participants were enrolled into age subgroups of 18-55, 56-69 and 70-plus years, which contained about 150, 27 and 61 TCR-sequenced participants, respectively. The paper as a whole reports these results and caveats: Participants were mostly white British, with more females than males. The authors suggested clonal diversity may have been underestimated. Conclusions about previously exposed vaccinees are limited because only six or seven AZD1222 recipients were SARS-CoV-2 seropositive at baseline. No day 14 peak-response samples were available, so repertoires were characterized only after the peak T cell response. The 56-69-year group was small, and its depth increase did not reach significance, likely because of low power. Epitopes outside the regions mutated in the B.1.351 and B.1.1.7 variants were reportedly recognized by nearly half of the unique spike-specific TCRs. The whole spike protein was spanned by vaccine-associated CD4 TCRs, and dominant responses were seen in regions 160-218 and 743-854. After two AZD1222 doses, spike-specific TCR breadth and depth were significantly higher than at day 0 and than in MenACWY recipients.

Measured from the cysteine to the phenylalanine, the CDR3 is 15 residues long. Here the CDR3 DNA is all that survives: 45 bases in frame from base 1. The germline V gene specifies MNHEY as CDR1 and SVGAGI as CDR2. Trimming costs V 0 bases and J 7 bases, and their ends lie 10 bases apart. The CDR3 regions of human TCRbeta chains were analyzed by immunosequencing. The study's processing was this. Repertoire TCRs were checked for matches against a reference library of SARS-CoV-2-specific TCRs that had been generated using the MIRA antigen-specificity platform. Breadth meant the fraction of unique TCRs that were SARS-CoV-2-associated, whereas depth meant the fraction of total T cells that were SARS-CoV-2-associated. Each spike-specific TCR was assigned to its reactive spike region and to a CD4 or CD8 class using the MIRA data. Log10-transformed breadth and depth values were compared by one-way ANOVA with Sidak's multiple comparisons tests. The table was pulled from immuneACCESS by TCRdb, which kept in-frame rearrangements only. Such tables lose some clones; where checked, under half of the loss comes from unresolved V genes, and the rest has no known cause. V, J and clone size derive from that table, while D and trimming were established from the DNA sequence. The sample table records around 100,000 clones; more than 75% of these occur just once. Of the sample, 4% to 5% falls within the top ten clones.

Concerning this clone itself: The antigen this receptor binds is unknown. The input lacks base qualities; no much larger clone sits a single base away.

The intended sense of this specimen's time point label: baseline before first vaccination. This specimen's treatment or condition label, per the study, means: meningococcal conjugate vaccine given as trial control. Vaccinee samples were obtained from the UK trials COV001 and COV002, which included a single-blind randomized controlled phase 2/3 trial of AZD1222 (ChAdOx1 nCoV-19) in healthy adults. For TCRbeta chain sequencing, PBMC samples from trial participants were taken at day 0 and at day 28 after the second dose. This sample comprised peripheral blood, obtained on day 0 of MenACWY control vaccination. The receptor was isolated from an adult in good health. The chain is assembled from TRBV6-5 and TRBJ1-6; 5 matching bases give a weak D call of TRBD1. Here the CDR3 is given as CASSYSGLGNSPLHF. DNA sequence: TGTGCCAGCAGTTACTCGGGACTGGGGAATTCACCCCTCCACTTT.